This TCR beta chain was documented in a study of cytomegalovirus exposure and HLA in healthy donors. Findings of the study overall: Some TCR beta chains (164 of them) were listed as cytomegalovirus-associated. Accounts indicate the classifier identified cytomegalovirus status with strong specificity and sensitivity.

Data came from immunoSEQ multiplex PCR; TCRdb stores just in-frame clones and leaves some out. The table records tens of thousands of clones, 85% to 95% of them present only once. About this clone: Its matching antigen is unknown.

Germline CDR1 and CDR2: MNHEY and SVGAGI. This CDR3 contains 13 residues. With 4 bases removed from V and 4 bases from J, the gap between germline ends came to 10 bases. This chain joins TRBV6-5 and TRBJ1-1, with D unresolved. The sequence came from a woman under 30 in good health and CMV-seropositive. The material sequenced was PBMCs. CDR3 protein: CASSFKGGTEAFF. The CDR3 DNA sequence: TGTGCCAGCAGTTTCAAGGGAGGCACTGAAGCTTTCTTT.